The next 22 T cell receptor beta chains were all read from a single sample in a study of T cell responses to AZD1222 COVID-19 vaccine. Sequenced by immunoSEQ multiplex PCR; TCRdb stores in-frame clones only, minus some. The repertoire consists of 90,000 to 130,000 clones, with about nine tenths occurring once and the leading ten covering less than 4%. The sample here was peripheral blood, taken on day 0 of MenACWY control vaccination. Source of these receptors: an adult in good health.

The V gene is TRBV7-9, the J gene TRBJ2-7; 14 bases agree with TRBD2. V trimming: 1 base; J trimming: 5 bases; junction bases outside the gene matches: 4. The CDR3 extends over 16 amino acids. The germline V gene encodes CDR1 SEHNR and CDR2 FQNEAQ (reference sequence). The CDR3 coding sequence is TGTGCCAGCAGCTTAGTGACTAGCGGGGGGGCGGACGAGCAGTACTTC. It is translated as CASSLVTSGGADEQYF.

The genes are TRBV6-5 and TRBJ1-4; 8 bases agree with TRBD1. The CDR3 spans 16 residues. Germline V gives CDR1 MNHEY, CDR2 SVGAGI. V shed 0 bases and J 6 bases; nucleotides not matched to a gene: 6. The CDR3 DNA reads TGTGCCAGCAGTTACTCCGGGACAGGCATTCATGAAAAACTGTTTTTT. It is translated as CASSYSGTGIHEKLFF.

The rearrangement links TRBV27 to TRBJ2-5, with a possible D match to TRBD2 (6 bases). In germline, CDR1 is MNHEY, CDR2 SMNVEV (reference sequence). V dropped 2 bases and J dropped 5 bases, with 12 bases sitting between them. The CDR3 contains 14 residues. The CDR3 loop is CASSLSPGRETQYF. In DNA, the CDR3 is TGTGCCAGCAGTTTAAGCCCGGGGAGGGAGACCCAGTACTTC.

The J gene is TRBJ2-3, the V gene TRBV27, with D possibly being TRBD2 (7 bases). V was trimmed by 8 bases and J by 3 bases, leaving 15 bases between them. Per germline, CDR1 MNHEY and CDR2 SMNVEV (reference sequence). The CDR3 contains 14 residues. CDR3 sequence (DNA): TGTGCCAGCCGACCCGGGGGGCTTACAGATACGCAGTATTTT. This codes for CASRPGGLTDTQYF.

The chain uses TRBV9 and TRBJ2-2; D is uncertain. CDR1 and CDR2 (germline): SGDLS, YYNGEE. The V end lost 0 bases, the J end lost 4 bases, and 4 bases lay between the germline ends. The CDR3 totals 13 residues. CDR3 bases: TGTGCCAGCAGCGTAGCTCCCACCGGGGAGCTGTTTTTT. Its protein product is CASSVAPTGELFF.

The rearrangement uses TRBV7-8 and TRBJ2-2; a possible D gene is TRBD2 (6 bases). The CDR3 is made up of 13 amino acids. The ends were cut back, 5 bases at V and 13 bases at J, with 17 bases in the middle. Germline V gives CDR1 SGHVS, CDR2 FQNEAQ. CDR3 in DNA: TGTGCCAGCAGCCCCGGGAGCTTGGCGGGGCTGTTTTTT. Translated, it gives CASSPGSLAGLFF.

J is TRBJ1-2 and V is TRBV5-1, with a tentative D call TRBD1 (5 bases). Germline V lookup: CDR1 SGHRS, CDR2 YFSETQ. CDR3 size: 15 residues. The germline V and J ends were trimmed by 0 bases and 3 bases, with 12 bases remaining between them. CDR3 protein: CASSLVSGADYGYTF. CDR3 sequence (DNA): TGCGCCAGCAGCTTGGTGTCTGGGGCGGACTATGGCTACACCTTC.

This clone was found once. This sequence joins TRBV5-1 and TRBJ2-7; 7 nucleotides agree with TRBD1. The CDR3 consists of 16 residues. V was clipped by 0 bases and J by 1 base; unmatched bases: 7. Germline assignment: CDR1 SGHRS and CDR2 YFSETQ. CDR3 coding DNA: TGCGCCAGCAGCTTGGCCCCAGGGACAGAGTCCTACGAGCAGTACTTC. This gives the protein CASSLAPGTESYEQYF.

The genes are TRBV2 and TRBJ2-1; the D is unclear. Deletions cut 0 bases from V and 6 bases from J, with 15 bases between. The V gene's germline CDR1 is SNHLY and CDR2 FYNNEI. CDR3 length: 16 amino acids. For the CDR3, the DNA is TGTGCCAGCAGTGAAGCGCTTCCACTCGACGGCAATGAGCAGTTCTTC. Translated, it gives CASSEALPLDGNEQFF.

The chain combines TRBV5-1 with TRBJ2-2; 11 positions agree with TRBD1. Germline lookup yields CDR1 SGHRS and CDR2 YFSETQ. Trimming removed 4 bases from V and 5 bases from J; junction bases left unmatched: 7. The CDR3 has 16 amino acids. CDR3 sequence reads: CASSPPGQGGTGELFF. CDR3 nucleotide sequence: TGCGCCAGCAGCCCTCCGGGACAGGGGGGTACCGGGGAGCTGTTTTTT.

This clone appeared once. The CDR3 protein is CASSLRGSNTGELFF. Written as DNA, the CDR3 is TGCGCCAGCAGCTTGAGGGGATCGAACACCGGGGAGCTGTTTTTT. This chain uses TRBV5-1 with TRBJ2-2, with D possibly being TRBD1 (5 bases). Germline loops: CDR1 SGHRS, CDR2 YFSETQ. The CDR3 is 15 residues long. Trimming stripped 1 base from V and 0 bases from J, with 7 bases between. Full variable domain (outside the CDR3, taken from reference TRBV5-1 and TRBJ2-2): KAGVTQTPRYLIKTRGQQVTLSCSPISGHRSVSWYQQTPGQGLQFLFEYFSETQRNKGNFPGRFSGRQFSNSRSEMNVSTLELGDSALYLCASSLRGSNTGELFFGEGSRLTVL.

The chain carries TRBV4-1 and TRBJ2-6; no definite D call. The CDR3 contains 16 residues. The V end lost 2 bases, the J end lost 4 bases, and 12 bases lay between the germline ends. Per germline, CDR1 MGHRA and CDR2 YSYEKL. The CDR3 protein is CASSQQPFSGANVLTF. CDR3 bases: TGCGCCAGCAGCCAACAGCCGTTCTCCGGGGCCAACGTCCTGACTTTC.

Points on this clone: At the DNA level, this CDR3 is encoded by other sequences in the same sample as well. J is TRBJ1-6 and V is TRBV27, with D possibly being TRBD1 (5 bases). CDR1 and CDR2 (germline): MNHEY, SMNVEV (reference sequence). This CDR3 comprises 16 residues. Trimming stripped 2 bases from V and 7 bases from J, with 15 bases between. The CDR3 here is CASSLGQGLENSPLHF. The CDR3 DNA reads as TGTGCCAGCAGTTTAGGGCAGGGTTTGGAGAATTCACCCCTCCACTTT.

The chain joins TRBV6-5 to TRBJ1-1; D not certain. Trimming took off 0 bases at V and 1 base at J, with 9 bases between the two ends. Germline lookup yields CDR1 MNHEY and CDR2 SVGAGI. CDR3 size: 15 residues. CDR3 loop: CASSYSINPNTEAFF. The CDR3 DNA reads as TGTGCCAGCAGTTACTCGATCAACCCGAACACTGAAGCTTTCTTT.

The sample holds a few counts of this clone. The J gene is TRBJ1-1, the V gene TRBV4-1; D call uncertain. The CDR3 is 13 amino acids. V lost 0 bases and J 0 bases, leaving 2 bases between the germline ends. Germline CDR1 and CDR2: MGHRA and YSYEKL. CDR3 loop: CASSQDLNTEAFF. The CDR3 nucleotides are TGCGCCAGCAGCCAAGATTTGAACACTGAAGCTTTCTTT.

The CDR3: CASSYRGQGRPYGYTF. Written as DNA, the CDR3 is TGTGCCAGCAGTTACCGGGGACAGGGGCGACCCTATGGCTACACCTTC. This chain connects TRBV6-5 to TRBJ1-2, with 10 bases aligning to TRBD1. In germline, CDR1 is MNHEY, CDR2 SVGAGI. The CDR3 has 16 amino acids. The V and J ends lost 2 bases and 4 bases, in that order; junction bases with no gene match: 7.

This clone is a singleton in its sample. The chain uses TRBV7-9 and TRBJ1-2; D not resolved. Trimming pared 5 bases from V and 4 bases from J, leaving 20 bases between. The CDR3 is 16 residues long. In germline, CDR1 is SEHNR, CDR2 FQNEAQ (reference sequence). The CDR3 nucleotides are TGTGCCAGCAGCCCGATGGACGCTGGTCGGGGCTATGGCTACACCTTC. It codes for CASSPMDAGRGYGYTF.

The rearrangement uses TRBV6-1 and TRBJ1-2, with 9 bases identical to TRBD1. Per the germline V gene, CDR1 is MNHNS and CDR2 is SASEGT. Trimming cost V 4 bases and J 7 bases; bases outside gene matches: 13. The CDR3 runs to 16 residues. The CDR3 DNA sequence: TGTGCCAGCAGTGCGGGACAGGGCCAGGCATTGTCTGGCTACACCTTC. Translated: CASSAGQGQALSGYTF.

This clone showed up just once. This rearrangement joins TRBV7-3 to TRBJ2-3; TRBD1 matches 7 bases. CDR3 length equals 14 residues. Germline V lookup: CDR1 SGHTA, CDR2 FQGTGA. After removal of 5 bases from V and 3 bases from J, the junction contained 5 bases not matched to a gene. The CDR3 spells CASSPDRATDTQYF. CDR3 coding DNA: TGTGCCAGCAGCCCCGACAGGGCGACAGATACGCAGTATTTT.

The V call is TRBV6-5, the J call TRBJ1-3; TRBD1 agrees at 8 bases. Looked up from germline, CDR1 is MNHEY and CDR2 is SVGAGI. This CDR3 region has 15 residues. The V and J ends lost 5 bases and 7 bases, in that order; junction bases with no gene match: 10. The chain's CDR3 is CASSREQGGGNTIYF. The DNA for the CDR3 is TGTGCCAGCAGTCGGGAACAGGGGGGTGGTAACACCATATATTTT.

V is TRBV10-3 and J is TRBJ1-2, with D perhaps TRBD1 (6 bases). This CDR3 contains 14 residues. Germline V CDR1 and CDR2: ENHRY, SYGVKD. V was pared by 3 bases and J by 4 bases, with 12 bases between. CDR3 region: CAISDAGHSYGYTF. For the CDR3, the DNA is TGTGCCATCAGTGATGCGGGACATAGCTATGGCTACACCTTC.

The CDR3 DNA follows: TGTGCCAGCAGCGCTAGCTATGATAGCAATCAGCCCCAGCATTTT. Translation gives CASSASYDSNQPQHF. The V call is TRBV2, the J call TRBJ1-5; no definite D call. The CDR3 length is 15 residues. Germline loops: CDR1 SNHLY, CDR2 FYNNEI. V shed 6 bases and J shed 0 bases, with 12 bases lying between them.